The 27 T cell receptor beta chains reported below all come from one sample, sequenced in a study of blood T cell repertoires in COVID-19. Sequencing used immunoSEQ multiplex PCR; TCRdb keeps in-frame clones, though not all of them. The sample has 200,000 to 250,000 clones, about 84% seen once. Material for sequencing was PBMCs or T cells enriched from blood (not recorded which). These receptors came from a man aged 55 to 70 who had recovered from COVID-19.

The V and J genes are TRBV2 and TRBJ1-5; TRBD1 aligns across 7 bases. V shed 8 bases and J 5 bases; nucleotides not matched to a gene: 6. The germline gives CDR1 SNHLY, CDR2 FYNNEI. The CDR3 loop spans 13 amino acids. In DNA form, the CDR3 reads TGTGCCAGCCAGACAGGGCGTCATCAGCCCCAGCATTTT. Translation gives CASQTGRHQPQHF.

The gene calls are TRBV7-2 and TRBJ1-6, with D unresolved. V was pared by 1 base and J by 8 bases, with 12 bases between. In germline, CDR1 is SGHTA, CDR2 FQGNSA. The CDR3 consists of 15 residues. The CDR3 DNA reads as TGTGCCAGCAGCTTAGTAACGGTCATAGATTCACCCCTCCACTTT. Its translation: CASSLVTVIDSPLHF.

The J gene is TRBJ2-2, the V gene TRBV5-6, with a tentative D call TRBD1 (5 bases). The CDR3 has 16 residues. Trimming removed 1 base at V and 7 bases at J, with 17 bases between. CDR1 and CDR2 from the germline V gene are SGHDT and YYEEEE. The CDR3 DNA follows: TGTGCCAGCAGCTTGCTACAGGCCAGAGTCGACGGGGAGCTGTTTTTT. Encoded protein: CASSLLQARVDGELFF.

This clone was seen a single time. Other DNA sequences of this sample code for an identical CDR3. The rearrangement links TRBV5-1 to TRBJ1-5, with TRBD1 as a possible D gene (6 bases). With 0 bases removed from V and 0 bases from J, the gap between germline ends came to 7 bases. Looked up from germline, CDR1 is SGHRS and CDR2 is YFSETQ. The CDR3 length is 15 residues. Written as DNA, the CDR3 is TGCGCCAGCAGCTTGGCAGGGGTTAGCAATCAGCCCCAGCATTTT. Its protein is CASSLAGVSNQPQHF.

This clone was recorded once. The chain employs TRBV5-5 and TRBJ2-5, with TRBD1 matching over 10 bases. The CDR3 is made up of 15 amino acids. Germline CDR1 and CDR2: SGHKS and YYEKEE (reference sequence). The V and J ends lost 4 bases and 5 bases, in that order; junction bases with no gene match: 8. This CDR3 is CASSIIRDRGETQYF. CDR3 coding DNA: TGTGCCAGCAGCATAATCCGGGACAGGGGTGAGACCCAGTACTTC.

The chain links TRBV11-3 to TRBJ2-5, with a tentative D call TRBD2 (6 bases). Trimming removed 2 bases at V and 7 bases at J, with 11 bases between. The CDR3 is made up of 13 amino acids. Germline V gene data show CDR1 as SGHNT and CDR2 as YENEEA. Here the CDR3 reads CASSLSGLRTQYF. The CDR3 DNA reads as TGTGCCAGCAGCTTATCCGGACTAAGGACCCAGTACTTC.

CDR3 loop: CASGLPSGGEETQYF. DNA of the CDR3: TGTGCTAGTGGTTTGCCCTCAGGAGGGGAAGAGACCCAGTACTTC. J is TRBJ2-5 and V is TRBV12-5; the D gene is possibly TRBD2 (6 bases). The V end lost 2 bases, the J end lost 3 bases, and 13 bases lay between the germline ends. In germline, CDR1 is LGHNT, CDR2 FRNRAP. This CDR3 has 15 amino acids.

This chain connects TRBV3-1 (or the pseudogene TRBV3-2) to TRBJ1-5; TRBD1 might be the D (6 bases). Trimming removed 3 bases from V and 4 bases from J, with 10 bases in between. Germline values: CDR1 LGHDT, CDR2 YNNKEL (reference sequence). This CDR3 has 14 amino acids. The DNA for the CDR3 is TGTGCCAGCAGCCACAGGGGCGGGAATCAGCCCCAGCATTTT. Encoded protein: CASSHRGGNQPQHF.

This clone was seen many times. This chain's CDR3 is CASSYARGQGYNQPQHF. In DNA, the CDR3 is TGTGCCAGCAGTTACGCCCGAGGACAGGGATACAATCAGCCCCAGCATTTT. The genes are TRBV6-2 or TRBV6-3 and TRBJ1-5, with TRBD1 matching over 8 bases. This CDR3 comprises 17 residues. The germline CDR1 and CDR2 sequences are MNHEY and SVGEGT. Trimming took 2 bases from V and 3 from J; bases not matched to a gene: 9.

The V and J genes are TRBV18 and TRBJ2-7; possible D gene TRBD1, 6 bases. V was cut by 6 bases and J by 4 bases, with 19 bases left in between. Germline assignment: CDR1 KGHSH and CDR2 LQKENI. The CDR3 loop spans 15 amino acids. CDR3 DNA sequence: TGTGCCAGCTCCCCCCCGGCCCAGGGGCTATACGAGCAGTACTTC. This sequence encodes CASSPPAQGLYEQYF.

V is TRBV13 and J is TRBJ2-2; perhaps TRBD2 as D (5 bases). This CDR3 spans 16 amino acids. The ends were cut back, 0 bases at V and 3 bases at J, with 11 bases in the middle. Germline CDR1 PRHDT, CDR2 FYEKMQ (reference sequence). The CDR3 reads CASSLGLREHTGELFF. The DNA of the CDR3 is TGTGCCAGCAGCTTAGGCCTGAGGGAGCACACCGGGGAGCTGTTTTTT.

This sequence joins TRBV19 and TRBJ1-1, with D possibly matching TRBD1 (5 bases). Germline CDR1 reads LNHDA; CDR2 reads SQIVND (reference sequence). CDR3 size: 16 residues. V gave up 8 bases and J gave up 7 bases, with 26 bases separating them. The CDR3 is CASGGGSSVFANEAFF. The CDR3 DNA is TGTGCCAGTGGGGGGGGATCTTCAGTGTTCGCGAATGAAGCTTTCTTT.

The chain is built from TRBV2 and TRBJ1-1; 9 bases agree with TRBD1. V gave up 6 bases and J gave up 4 bases; unmatched junction bases: 9. The CDR3 contains 15 residues. Germline CDR1 reads SNHLY; CDR2 reads FYNNEI. The CDR3 nucleotides are TGTGCCAGCAGGCGTCTACAGGGGGCTGTCACTGAAGCTTTCTTT. This gives the protein CASRRLQGAVTEAFF.

A remark on this clone: Compared with germline, one end of the junction differs, possibly owing to a read error. The chain combines TRBV9 with TRBJ2-3, with D unresolved. The CDR3 length is 12 residues. Germline V CDR1 and CDR2: SGDLS, YYNGEE. The CDR3 coding sequence is TGTGCCACCAGCAGAGTCACAGATACGCAGTATTTT. This encodes CATSRVTDTQYF. Combining the CDR3 with reference TRBV9 and TRBJ2-3 gives the whole variable domain DSGVTQTPKHLITATGQRVTLRCSPRSGDLSVYWYQQSLDQGLQFLIQYYNGEERAKGNILERFSAQQFPDLHSELNLSSLELGDSALYFCATSRVTDTQYFGPGTRLTVL.

This clone showed up just a few times. This chain joins TRBV5-6 and TRBJ1-2, with unresolved D. Germline loops: CDR1 SGHDT, CDR2 YYEEEE. V was clipped by 2 bases and J by 6 bases, with 11 bases between them. The CDR3 is 13 residues long. The CDR3 region is CASSFGSLDGYTF. The CDR3 region has the DNA TGTGCCAGCAGCTTTGGCAGTTTGGATGGCTACACCTTC.

This chain uses TRBV27 with TRBJ2-5, with a possible D match to TRBD1 (5 bases). This CDR3 spans 13 amino acids. Trimming took off 6 bases at V and 4 bases at J, with 12 bases between the two ends. The germline CDR1 and CDR2 sequences are MNHEY and SMNVEV (reference sequence). The CDR3 is CASSLGQRETQYF. The CDR3 DNA follows: TGTGCCAGCAGCTTGGGGCAGAGAGAGACCCAGTACTTC.

The genes are TRBV20-1 and TRBJ1-1; the D is unclear. CDR3 length: 10 amino acids. CDR1 is DFQATT and CDR2 is SNEGSKA in the germline V gene (reference sequence). The ends were cut back, 3 bases at V and 4 bases at J, with 3 bases in the middle. The CDR3 nucleotides are TGCAGTGCTAGCAGCACTGAAGCTTTCTTT. Translated, it gives CSASSTEAFF.

The CDR3 region has the DNA TGCGCCAGCAGCCATGTCGCTGGAAACACCATATATTTT. Its translation: CASSHVAGNTIYF. The J gene is TRBJ1-3, the V gene TRBV4-3; D remains unclear. The CDR3 totals 13 residues. CDR1 LGHNA and CDR2 YSLEER come from the germline V gene. V gave up 3 bases and J gave up 2 bases, with 5 bases separating them.

This clone turned up a few times. The J gene is TRBJ1-6, the V gene TRBV11-3; D unresolved. V was pared by 5 bases and J by 3 bases, with 14 bases between. The CDR3 covers 16 residues. CDR1 is SGHNT, CDR2 YENEEA, per germline. CDR3 nucleotides: TGTGCCAGCAGCCTCCCCGACAAGTACTATAATTCACCCCTCCACTTT. Encoded protein: CASSLPDKYYNSPLHF. Variable domain in full (rest from reference TRBV11-3 and TRBJ1-6): EAGVVQSPRYKIIEKKQPVAFWCNPISGHNTLYWYLQNLGQGPELLIRYENEEAVDDSQLPKDRFSAERLKGVDSTLKIQPAELGDSAVYLCASSLPDKYYNSPLHFGNGTRLTVT.

This clone was recorded a few times. The CDR3 sequence: CASRKNTRGKLQPQHF. The DNA for the CDR3 is TGTGCCAGCAGAAAGAATACCAGGGGGAAACTTCAGCCCCAGCATTTT. This chain links TRBV27 with TRBJ1-5, with 7 positions matching TRBD1. CDR1 is MNHEY and CDR2 is SMNVEV in the germline V gene (reference sequence). CDR3 length: 16 amino acids. The junction had 14 bases not matched to a gene; V was cut back by 6 bases and J by 6 bases.

V is TRBV2 and J is TRBJ1-1, with D perhaps matching TRBD1 (5 bases). This CDR3 has 15 residues. With 4 bases removed from V and 3 bases from J, the gap between germline ends came to 15 bases. Germline V lookup: CDR1 SNHLY, CDR2 FYNNEI. CDR3 coding DNA: TGTGCCAGCAGTGCCCCAGACAGTTTCTACACTGAAGCTTTCTTT. Protein sequence: CASSAPDSFYTEAFF.

The chain carries TRBV19 and TRBJ1-6; tentatively, D is TRBD1 (6 bases). CDR3 length equals 15 residues. With 5 bases removed from V and 0 bases from J, the gap between germline ends came to 8 bases. Germline V gene data show CDR1 as LNHDA and CDR2 as SQIVND (reference sequence). The DNA of the CDR3 is TGTGCCAGTAGTGGACAGAGCTCCTATAATTCACCCCTCCACTTT. It encodes CASSGQSSYNSPLHF.

The chain recombines TRBV19 with TRBJ1-2, with 10 bases aligning to TRBD1. The CDR3 runs 16 residues. Trimming removed 3 bases from V and 3 bases from J; junction bases left unmatched: 7. The germline V gene has CDR1 LNHDA and CDR2 SQIVND (reference sequence). The CDR3 loop reads CASSIAGTGADYGYTF. The CDR3 coding sequence is TGTGCCAGTAGTATTGCGGGGACAGGGGCCGACTATGGCTACACCTTC. Full variable domain (outside the CDR3, taken from reference TRBV19 and TRBJ1-2): DGGITQSPKYLFRKEGQNVTLSCEQNLNHDAMYWYRQDPGQGLRLIYYSQIVNDFQKGDIAEGYSVSREKKESFPLTVTSAQKNPTAFYLCASSIAGTGADYGYTFGSGTRLTVV.

The J gene is TRBJ1-1, the V gene TRBV19; 10 bases align to TRBD1. The CDR3 loop spans 14 amino acids. Germline V gene data show CDR1 as LNHDA and CDR2 as SQIVND (reference sequence). Trimming removed 8 bases from V and 7 bases from J; junction bases left unmatched: 10. The CDR3 coding sequence is TGTGCCAGTCGCCCGGGACAGGGGCCGTTTGAAGCTTTCTTT. Protein product: CASRPGQGPFEAFF.

The chain recombines TRBV6-2 or TRBV6-3 with TRBJ2-5; D possibly corresponds to TRBD1 (6 bases). The CDR3 length is 15 residues. The V and J ends lost 2 bases and 5 bases respectively, with 15 bases between them. Germline V lookup: CDR1 MNHEY, CDR2 SVGEGT. CDR3 bases: TGTGCCAGCAGTTACGGGCTAGAAAGGGGGGAGACCCAGTACTTC. This gives the protein CASSYGLERGETQYF.

In nucleotides, the CDR3 is TGTGCCAGCAGCTTAAGACAGGACTCCTACGAGCAGTACTTC. Its translation: CASSLRQDSYEQYF. The chain uses TRBV7-2 and TRBJ2-7, with a weak D call TRBD1 (6 bases). The length of the CDR3 is 14 residues. The germline V gene has CDR1 SGHTA and CDR2 FQGNSA. V lost 2 bases, J lost 0 bases, and 8 bases lay in between.

V is TRBV24-1 and J is TRBJ1-5; D is undetermined. This CDR3 comprises 14 residues. The V end lost 5 bases, the J end lost 5 bases, and 12 bases lay between the germline ends. Germline lookup yields CDR1 KGHDR and CDR2 SFDVKD. The CDR3 sequence is CATSGPGTHQPQHF. The CDR3, as DNA: TGTGCCACCAGTGGACCAGGAACCCATCAGCCCCAGCATTTT.